One sample yielded the 24 T cell receptor beta chains listed below, sequenced in a study of radiotherapy plus CTLA-4 blockade in lung cancer. Using immunoSEQ multiplex PCR, the repertoire was profiled, and TCRdb retains in-frame clones only, with some absent. The sample holds over 85,000 clones, 70% to 90% seen once. The input for sequencing was peripheral blood, taken from a patient treated with radiotherapy plus ipilimumab. The receptors stem from a human donor with non-small cell lung cancer that progressed on radiotherapy plus ipilimumab.

The table lists this clone with a few counts. The chain combines TRBV20-1 with TRBJ1-1; D gene uncertain. This CDR3 has 11 residues. V lost 6 bases to trimming and J lost 8 bases, with 13 bases between them. Per germline, CDR1 DFQATT and CDR2 SNEGSKA (reference sequence). The CDR3 reads CSARQPNEAFF. The CDR3 DNA reads TGCAGTGCCCGGCAACCGAACGAAGCTTTCTTT.

The chain couples TRBV5-1 to TRBJ2-3; 9 nucleotides align to TRBD2. The trim removed 2 bases at V and 2 bases at J, leaving 6 bases unmatched. Germline loops: CDR1 SGHRS, CDR2 YFSETQ. The length of the CDR3 is 16 residues. CDR3 DNA sequence: TGCGCCAGCAGCTTCAGACTAGCGGAGTTCACAGATACGCAGTATTTT. Amino acids: CASSFRLAEFTDTQYF.

The rearrangement links TRBV5-1 to TRBJ1-1, with 7 bases aligning to TRBD1. The J segment lost 10 bases and the V segment lost 2 bases, leaving 8 bases of the junction unmatched. The CDR3 spans 13 residues. CDR1 is SGHRS, CDR2 YFSETQ, per germline. CDR3 DNA: TGCGCCAGCAGCTTTACAGGGGCCACCATAGCTTTCTTT. Amino acids: CASSFTGATIAFF.

This clone occurred once. The chain has TRBV9 and TRBJ2-1; 14 nucleotides agree with TRBD2. V was pared by 3 bases and J by 9 bases, with 5 bases of the junction left unmatched. CDR1 and CDR2 (germline): SGDLS, YYNGEE. CDR3 size: 15 residues. CDR3 sequence (DNA): TGTGCCAGCAGCGAGGGACTAGCGGGAGCGAGTGAGCAGTTCTTC. It codes for CASSEGLAGASEQFF.

As to this clone: The junction departs from germline at one end; a sequencing error may be responsible. This chain links TRBV7-8 with TRBJ1-4; 8 nucleotides align to TRBD1. The CDR3 is 15 residues long. Germline V gene data show CDR1 as SGHVS and CDR2 as FQNEAQ. CDR3 protein: CAGSGGQADNEKLFF. CDR3 nucleotides: TGTGCCGGCAGCGGGGGACAGGCGGATAATGAAAAACTGTTTTTT.

The chain couples TRBV23-1 to TRBJ2-5; 7 positions match TRBD1. TRBV23-1 is placed among ORFs of uncertain function. The CDR3 runs to 15 residues. V lost 3 bases, J lost 4 bases, and 8 bases stayed unmatched. The CDR3 sequence is CASSHPQGQRETQYF. In DNA form, the CDR3 reads TGCGCCAGCAGTCACCCACAGGGGCAGAGAGAGACCCAGTACTTC.

This sequence joins TRBV2 and TRBJ2-7; D not certain. The CDR3 spans 13 residues. Germline V gene sequence: CDR1 SNHLY, CDR2 FYNNEI. V lost 5 bases and J 1 base, leaving 9 bases between the germline ends. The CDR3: CASSFTESYEQYF. DNA of the CDR3: TGTGCCAGCAGTTTCACTGAATCCTACGAGCAGTACTTC.

The V call is TRBV19, the J call TRBJ1-5; tentative D call: TRBD1 (6 bases). CDR1 and CDR2 from the germline V gene are LNHDA and SQIVND (reference sequence). V lost 8 bases to trimming and J lost 9 bases, with 23 bases between them. CDR3 size: 15 residues. DNA of the CDR3: TGTGCCAGTTCGGGGGGACACAGCGGCCAGAGGCCCCAGCATTTT. Its protein is CASSGGHSGQRPQHF.

The V call is TRBV6-5, the J call TRBJ2-4, with a tentative D call TRBD2 (5 bases). This CDR3 region has 15 residues. Germline V gene data show CDR1 as MNHEY and CDR2 as SVGAGI. Trimming removed 6 bases at V and 7 bases at J, with 19 bases between. CDR3 DNA sequence: TGTGCCAGCAGCCGGGTGGGTCCGGCGGGCAACATTCAGTACTTC. Protein sequence: CASSRVGPAGNIQYF.

The chain joins TRBV5-1 to TRBJ2-1; D unresolved. There are 13 residues in the CDR3. Germline V gene data show CDR1 as SGHRS and CDR2 as YFSETQ. V dropped 4 bases and J dropped 9 bases, with 14 bases sitting between them. CDR3 nucleotides: TGCGCCAGCAGCCCCGACATTGGATTTGAGCAGTTCTTC. Residues: CASSPDIGFEQFF.

The gene calls are TRBV7-9 and TRBJ2-6, with D unresolved. Trimming took 4 bases from V and 0 from J, leaving 4 bases between them. The CDR3 is 14 residues long. Germline lookup yields CDR1 SEHNR and CDR2 FQNEAQ (reference sequence). The CDR3 DNA sequence: TGTGCCAGCAGCTCAGACTCTGGGGCCAACGTCCTGACTTTC. Its protein product is CASSSDSGANVLTF.

The chain is built from TRBV5-4 and TRBJ1-2; 8 bases fit TRBD1. Germline CDR1 is SGHNT and CDR2 is YYREEE (reference sequence). CDR3 length: 14 residues. With V trimmed by 3 bases and J by 5 bases, 6 bases remained unmatched. The CDR3 loop reads CASSSGTGSYGYTF. As DNA, the CDR3 is TGTGCCAGCAGCTCCGGGACAGGAAGTTATGGCTACACCTTC.

This chain uses TRBV5-4 with TRBJ2-6; D tentatively reads TRBD1 or TRBD2 (5 bases each). Trimming took off 4 bases at V and 6 bases at J, with 20 bases between the two ends. CDR3 size: 17 residues. Germline V CDR1 and CDR2: SGHNT, YYREEE (reference sequence). CDR3 in DNA: TGTGCCAGCAGCCCTGGGACGGACCGAAGCGTGGCCAACGTCCTGACTTTC. This codes for CASSPGTDRSVANVLTF.

This sequence joins TRBV27 and TRBJ2-7; 9 bases align to TRBD2. The germline CDR1 and CDR2 sequences are MNHEY and SMNVEV (reference sequence). This CDR3 comprises 16 residues. Trimming removed 8 bases from V and 6 bases from J; junction bases left unmatched: 17. DNA of the CDR3: TGTGCCAGCGCACGCCCTGGTAGCGGGGGAGTGACCGAGCAGTACTTC. Translating it yields CASARPGSGGVTEQYF.

In nucleotides, the CDR3 is TGTGCCAGCAGCTTGACAGGGTCGTACAATGAGCAGTTCTTC. Residues: CASSLTGSYNEQFF. This chain uses TRBV5-6 with TRBJ2-1; tentative D call: TRBD1 (6 bases). V was cut by 1 base and J by 4 bases, with 9 bases left in between. This CDR3 has 14 residues. The V gene's germline CDR1 is SGHDT and CDR2 YYEEEE.

The chain links TRBV27 to TRBJ2-3, with 8 bases that match TRBD2. J gave up 1 base and V 5 bases, and 2 bases lay outside the gene matches. The CDR3 totals 14 residues. Germline loops: CDR1 MNHEY, CDR2 SMNVEV (reference sequence). The CDR3 loop reads CASSLAGRTDTQYF. CDR3 sequence (DNA): TGTGCCAGCAGTCTAGCGGGCCGCACAGATACGCAGTATTTT.

The chain links TRBV6-5 to TRBJ2-5, with D maybe TRBD2 (5 bases). This CDR3 has 14 residues. Between the trimmed V and J ends, which lost 2 bases and 2 bases, there was a span of 9 bases. Germline V gene data show CDR1 as MNHEY and CDR2 as SVGAGI. CDR3 bases: TGTGCCAGCAGTTACATCGGGGATCAAGAGACCCAGTACTTC. It codes for CASSYIGDQETQYF.

The V and J genes are TRBV7-3 and TRBJ2-2; D unclear. The CDR3 length is 14 residues. The V gene's germline CDR1 is SGHTA and CDR2 FQGTGA. V was trimmed by 1 base and J by 1 base, leaving 4 bases between them. In DNA form, the CDR3 reads TGTGCCAGCAGCTTAATCCAGAACACCGGGGAGCTGTTTTTT. This gives the protein CASSLIQNTGELFF.

The chain joins TRBV7-9 to TRBJ2-1, with 10 positions matching TRBD1. The V gene end was trimmed by 1 base and the J gene end by 5 bases; junction bases not matched to a gene: 8. This CDR3 comprises 17 residues. Germline CDR1 is SEHNR and CDR2 is FQNEAQ (reference sequence). The CDR3 loop is CASSLEWTGGIDNEQFF. The CDR3 coding sequence is TGTGCCAGCAGCTTAGAATGGACAGGGGGAATCGACAATGAGCAGTTCTTC.

This rearrangement joins TRBV6-6 to TRBJ2-1, with 8 positions matching TRBD1. Germline V gene lookup returns CDR1 MNHNY and CDR2 SVGAGI (reference sequence). V lost 5 bases and J lost 6; bases outside the gene matches: 9. The CDR3 is 15 residues long. The CDR3: CASSQETGAVNEQFF. DNA for the CDR3: TGTGCCAGCAGTCAAGAGACAGGGGCCGTCAATGAGCAGTTCTTC.

CDR3 nucleotide sequence: TGCGCCAGCAGCGAGGGGGGCGCGTACACTGAAGCTTTCTTT. Translated, it gives CASSEGGAYTEAFF. The chain couples TRBV10-1 to TRBJ1-1, with D tentatively TRBD1 (6 bases). Deletions cut 6 bases from V and 3 bases from J, with 14 bases between. The germline CDR1 and CDR2 sequences are WNHNN and SYGVQD (reference sequence). CDR3 size: 14 residues.

The chain is built from TRBV29-1 and TRBJ2-3; D uncertain. V was shortened by 1 base and J by 1 base, with 12 bases between the two germline ends. The length of the CDR3 is 15 residues. Germline CDR1 and CDR2: SQVTM and ANQGSEA. CDR3 sequence reads: CSVEARDRGTDTQYF. CDR3 sequence (DNA): TGCAGCGTTGAAGCCAGAGACCGGGGCACAGATACGCAGTATTTT.

The rearrangement uses TRBV4-1 and TRBJ2-5; TRBD2 agrees at 10 bases. Trimming at V came to 1 base and at J to 4 bases, leaving 6 bases not matched to a gene. Germline values: CDR1 MGHRA, CDR2 YSYEKL. The CDR3 is 16 residues long. The CDR3 DNA is TGCGCCAGCAGCCAAGTTCCTAGCGGGAGTGGAGAGACCCAGTACTTC. Translation gives CASSQVPSGSGETQYF.

The rearrangement uses TRBV19 and TRBJ1-5, with TRBD1 identical over 8 bases. Losses at the gene ends were 3 bases for V and 5 bases for J; bases not matched to a gene: 6. In germline, CDR1 is LNHDA, CDR2 SQIVND (reference sequence). This CDR3 spans 15 amino acids. The DNA for the CDR3 is TGTGCCAGTAGTATCCTAGGACAGGGAGATCAGCCCCAGCATTTT. It specifies CASSILGQGDQPQHF. Based on the CDR3 plus reference TRBV19 and TRBJ1-5, the full variable domain is DGGITQSPKYLFRKEGQNVTLSCEQNLNHDAMYWYRQDPGQGLRLIYYSQIVNDFQKGDIAEGYSVSREKKESFPLTVTSAQKNPTAFYLCASSILGQGDQPQHFGDGTRLSIL.